This is a list of T cell receptor beta chains from one sample in a study of CD8+CD57+ T cells in acquired aplastic anemia. TCRdb fed the reads into MiXCR, producing one record per CDR3 protein. The sample contains 160,000 or so distinct CDR3 sequences, about 50% of which appear only once. Material for sequencing was sorted CD4+, CD8+, or CD8+CD57+ T cells (not recorded which) from PBMCs. Receptors were obtained from a human donor with aplastic anemia. CDR3s include the opening cysteine and the closing phenylalanine or tryptophan. The D gene is left open where the match is weak. Some rows mark clone size as missing; the rest say once, few, many or name a class of expanded clone.

V	J	D	size	DNA	CDR3
TRBV9	TRBJ2-3	TRBD2	NA	TGTGCCAGCAGCGTATTCGGGGGGACAGATACGCAGTATTTT	CASSVFGGTDTQYF
TRBV7-9	TRBJ2-3	NA	many	TGTGCCAGCAGAGCAGCCCCGGGGGTAGGCACAGATACGCAGTATTTT	CASRAAPGVGTDTQYF
TRBV4-2	TRBJ1-2	NA	many	TGTGCCAGCAGCCAAGAAAGGCACCTGGCTAACTATGGCTACACCTTC	CASSQERHLANYGYTF
TRBV3-1	TRBJ2-3	NA	few	TGTGCCAGCAGCCAAGTCCCCCTTGGCAGGGGAGATACGCAGTATTTT	CASSQVPLGRGDTQYF
TRBV5-1	TRBJ2-4	TRBD1	few	TGCGCCAGCAGCTTTGGGACAGGGGCCAAAAACATTCAGTACTTC	CASSFGTGAKNIQYF
TRBV3-1	TRBJ2-1	NA	few	TGTGCCAGCAGCTCGACTCTCTACAATGAGCAGTTCTTC	CASSSTLYNEQFF
TRBV7-2	TRBJ2-1	NA	NA	TGTGCCAGCAGTCGTACCGGGACCCCGCAGTTCTTC	CASSRTGTPQFF
TRBV13	TRBJ2-5	NA	many	TGTGCCAGCAGCTCCTTCGGGGGCGTCGGTCAAGAGACCCAGTACTTC	CASSSFGGVGQETQYF
TRBV15	TRBJ2-5	NA	NA	TGTGCCACCAGCAGAGTTGACCAGGGGACTGGAAAGACCCAGTACTTC	CATSRVDQGTGKTQYF
TRBV7-2	TRBJ1-5	NA	few	TGTGCCAGCAGCTTAGCGGGGGGCCTAAGCAATCAGCCCCAGCATTTT	CASSLAGGLSNQPQHF
TRBV2	TRBJ1-5	NA	many	TGTGCCAGCAGTGTACCCGATAGCAATCAGCCCCAGCATTTT	CASSVPDSNQPQHF
TRBV20-1	TRBJ1-5	NA	NA	TGCAGTGCTAGAGTAGGGAATGACAATCAGCCCCAGCATTTT	CSARVGNDNQPQHF
TRBV2	TRBJ2-5	TRBD1	NA	TGTGCCAGCACCATCCCCGGGACAGGAGAGACCCAGTACTTC	CASTIPGTGETQYF
TRBV12-5	TRBJ2-3	NA	NA	TGTGCTAGTGGCCCCCCTCTATCGGGGTACACAGATACGCAGTATTTT	CASGPPLSGYTDTQYF
TRBV7-9	TRBJ2-7	TRBD1	many	TGTGCCAGCAGCACTCGACAGGGTATGCCTTACGAGCAGTACTTC	CASSTRQGMPYEQYF
TRBV9	TRBJ2-3	NA	NA	TGTGCCAGCAGCGATCTGGATGGAGATACGCAGTATTTT	CASSDLDGDTQYF
TRBV15	TRBJ2-1	TRBD2	NA	TGTGCCACCAGCATTGGGACTAGCGGGTCCAATGAGCAGTTCTTC	CATSIGTSGSNEQFF
TRBV19	TRBJ1-1	TRBD1	many	TGTGCCAGTATCAGGGGGCGTTTTGGTATCACTGAAGCTTTCTTT	CASIRGRFGITEAFF
TRBV2	TRBJ1-5	NA	few	TGTGCCAGCAGACGGAGCGGACTCTCCCCACGCCAGCATTTT	CASRRSGLSPRQHF
TRBV2	TRBJ2-5	TRBD2	NA	TGTGCCAGCTGGGGCCTAGCGGGGAAGGAAGAGACCCAGTACTTC	CASWGLAGKEETQYF